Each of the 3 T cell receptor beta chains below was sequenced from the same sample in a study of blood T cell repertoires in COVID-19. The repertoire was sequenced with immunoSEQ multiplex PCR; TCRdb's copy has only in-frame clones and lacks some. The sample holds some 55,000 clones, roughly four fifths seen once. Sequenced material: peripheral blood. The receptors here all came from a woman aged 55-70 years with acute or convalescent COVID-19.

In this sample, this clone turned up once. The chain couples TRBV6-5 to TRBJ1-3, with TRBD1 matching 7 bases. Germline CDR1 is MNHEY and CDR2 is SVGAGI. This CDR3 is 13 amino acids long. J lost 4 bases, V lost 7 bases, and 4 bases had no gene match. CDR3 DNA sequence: TGTGCCAGCAAGGGGGCTTCAGGAAACACCATATATTTT. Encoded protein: CASKGASGNTIYF.

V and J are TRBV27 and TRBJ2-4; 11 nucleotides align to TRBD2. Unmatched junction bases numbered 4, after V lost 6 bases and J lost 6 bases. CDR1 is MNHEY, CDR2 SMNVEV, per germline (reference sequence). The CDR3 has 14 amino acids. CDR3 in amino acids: CASRPGTSGNIQYF. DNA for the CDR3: TGTGCCAGCAGACCCGGGACTAGCGGAAACATTCAGTACTTC.

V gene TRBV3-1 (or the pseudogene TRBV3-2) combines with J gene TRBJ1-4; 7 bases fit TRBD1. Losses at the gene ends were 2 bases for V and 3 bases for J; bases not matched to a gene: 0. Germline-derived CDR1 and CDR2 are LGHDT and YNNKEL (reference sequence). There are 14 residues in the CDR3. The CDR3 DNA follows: TGTGCCAGCAGCCAACAGGGGGCTAATGAAAAACTGTTTTTT. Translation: CASSQQGANEKLFF.